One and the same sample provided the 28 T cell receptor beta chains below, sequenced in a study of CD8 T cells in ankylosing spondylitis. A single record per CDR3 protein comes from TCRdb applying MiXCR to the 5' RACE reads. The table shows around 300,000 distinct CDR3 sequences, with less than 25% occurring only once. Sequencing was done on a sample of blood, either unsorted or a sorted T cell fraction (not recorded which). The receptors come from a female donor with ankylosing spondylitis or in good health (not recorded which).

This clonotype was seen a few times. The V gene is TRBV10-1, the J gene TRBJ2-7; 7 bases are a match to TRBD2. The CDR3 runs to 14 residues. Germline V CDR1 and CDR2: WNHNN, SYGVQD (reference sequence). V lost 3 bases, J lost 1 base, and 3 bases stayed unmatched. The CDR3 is CASSEPGLSYEQYF. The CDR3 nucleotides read TGCGCCAGCAGTGAACCGGGACTATCCTACGAGCAGTACTTC.

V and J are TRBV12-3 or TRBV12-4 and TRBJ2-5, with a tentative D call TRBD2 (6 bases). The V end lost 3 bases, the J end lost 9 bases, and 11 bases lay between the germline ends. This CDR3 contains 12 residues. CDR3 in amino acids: CASSLDYAAQYF. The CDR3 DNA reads TGTGCCAGCAGTTTGGACTACGCGGCCCAGTACTTC.

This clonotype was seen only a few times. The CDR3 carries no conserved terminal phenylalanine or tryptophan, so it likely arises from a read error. CDR3 amino acids: CASSPRDGWTSGTYEQYL. The CDR3 bases are TGTGCCAGCAGCCCCCGCGATGGGTGGACTAGCGGAACCTACGAGCAGTACCTC. The chain recombines TRBV11-2 with TRBJ2-7, with 10 nucleotides matching TRBD2. Germline assignment: CDR1 SGHAT and CDR2 FQNNGV. Trimming took 5 bases from V and 2 from J; bases not matched to a gene: 15. The length of the CDR3 is 18 residues.

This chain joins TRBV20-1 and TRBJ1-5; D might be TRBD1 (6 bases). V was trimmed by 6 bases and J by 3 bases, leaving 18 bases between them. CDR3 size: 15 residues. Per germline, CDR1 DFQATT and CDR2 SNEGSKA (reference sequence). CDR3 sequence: CSAVSTRGYNQPQHF. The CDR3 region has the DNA TGCAGTGCGGTCTCTACTAGGGGGTACAATCAGCCCCAGCATTTT.

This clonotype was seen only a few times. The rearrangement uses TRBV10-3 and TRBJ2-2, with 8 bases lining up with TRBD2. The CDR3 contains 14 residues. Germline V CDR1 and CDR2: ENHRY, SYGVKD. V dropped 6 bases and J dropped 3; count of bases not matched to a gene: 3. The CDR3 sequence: CAIRGTRDTGELFF. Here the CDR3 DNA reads TGTGCCATCAGGGGGACTAGAGACACCGGGGAGCTGTTTTTT.

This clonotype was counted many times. The CDR3 sequence: CASSWGGEAFF. In DNA, the CDR3 is TGTGCCAGCAGTTGGGGGGGTGAAGCTTTCTTT. This chain links TRBV12-3 or TRBV12-4 with TRBJ1-1, with D perhaps TRBD1 (5 bases). This CDR3 is 11 amino acids long. V lost 4 bases, J lost 7 bases, and 7 bases lay in between.

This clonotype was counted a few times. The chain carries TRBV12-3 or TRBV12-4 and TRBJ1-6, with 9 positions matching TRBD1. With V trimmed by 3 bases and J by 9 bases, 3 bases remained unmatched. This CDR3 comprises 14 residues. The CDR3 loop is CASSLGQGFSPLHF. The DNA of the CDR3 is TGTGCCAGCAGTTTGGGACAGGGATTTTCACCCCTCCACTTT.

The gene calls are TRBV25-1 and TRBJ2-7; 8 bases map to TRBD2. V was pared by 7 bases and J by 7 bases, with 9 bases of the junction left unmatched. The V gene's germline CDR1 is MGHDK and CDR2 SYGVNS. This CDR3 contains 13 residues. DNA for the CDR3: TGTGCCAGCATTAAAGCGGGAGCGTTTGAGCAGTACTTC. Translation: CASIKAGAFEQYF.

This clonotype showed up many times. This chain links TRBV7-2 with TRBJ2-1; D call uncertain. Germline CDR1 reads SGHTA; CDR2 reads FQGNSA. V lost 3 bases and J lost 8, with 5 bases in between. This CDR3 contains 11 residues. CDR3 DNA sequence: TGTGCCAGCAGCTTGGCCGATGAGCAGTTCTTC. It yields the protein CASSLADEQFF.

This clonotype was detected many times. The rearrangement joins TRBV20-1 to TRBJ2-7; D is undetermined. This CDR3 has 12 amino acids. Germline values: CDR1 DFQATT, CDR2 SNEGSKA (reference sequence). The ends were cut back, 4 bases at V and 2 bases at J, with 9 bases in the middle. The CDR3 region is CSATPLAYEQYF. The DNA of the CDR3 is TGCAGTGCTACTCCTCTAGCCTACGAGCAGTACTTC.

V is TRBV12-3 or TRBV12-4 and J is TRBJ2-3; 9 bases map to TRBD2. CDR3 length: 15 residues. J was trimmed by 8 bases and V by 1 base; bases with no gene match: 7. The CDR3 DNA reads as TGTGCCAGCAGTTTAGAGGTCCTAGCGGGGTCTACGCAGTATTTT. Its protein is CASSLEVLAGSTQYF.

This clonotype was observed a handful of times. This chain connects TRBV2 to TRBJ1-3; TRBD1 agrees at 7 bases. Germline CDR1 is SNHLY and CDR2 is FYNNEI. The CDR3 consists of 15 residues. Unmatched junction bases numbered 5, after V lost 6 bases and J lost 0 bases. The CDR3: CASRGTASSGNTIYF. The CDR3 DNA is TGTGCCAGCAGGGGGACAGCTAGCTCTGGAAACACCATATATTTT.

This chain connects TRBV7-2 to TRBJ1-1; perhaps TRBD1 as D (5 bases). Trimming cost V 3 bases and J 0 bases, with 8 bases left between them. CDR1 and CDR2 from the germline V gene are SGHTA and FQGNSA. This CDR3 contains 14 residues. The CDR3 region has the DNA TGTGCCAGCAGCTTCAGGGCCATGAACACTGAAGCTTTCTTT. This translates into CASSFRAMNTEAFF.

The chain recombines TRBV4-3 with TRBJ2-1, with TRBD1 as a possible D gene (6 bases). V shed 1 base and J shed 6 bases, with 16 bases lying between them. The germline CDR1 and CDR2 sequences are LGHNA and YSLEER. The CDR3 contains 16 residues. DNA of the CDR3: TGCGCCAGCAGCCAAGCCAGTGGGCTAGGGGGCAATGAGCAGTTCTTC. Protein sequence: CASSQASGLGGNEQFF.

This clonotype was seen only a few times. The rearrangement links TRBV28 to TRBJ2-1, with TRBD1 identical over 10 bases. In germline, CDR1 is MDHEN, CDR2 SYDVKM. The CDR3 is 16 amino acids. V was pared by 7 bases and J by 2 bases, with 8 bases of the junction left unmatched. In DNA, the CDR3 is TGTGCCAGCACCCCGTCGGGACAGGGGCCCTACAATGAGCAGTTCTTC. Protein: CASTPSGQGPYNEQFF.

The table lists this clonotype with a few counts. CDR3: CASSLSVYEQFF. In nucleotides, the CDR3 is TGTGCCAGCAGCTTGTCAGTTTACGAGCAGTTCTTC. This chain joins TRBV11-2 and TRBJ2-1; D call uncertain. Germline lookup yields CDR1 SGHAT and CDR2 FQNNGV. V lost 3 bases and J 10 bases, leaving 10 bases between the germline ends. The CDR3 loop spans 12 amino acids.

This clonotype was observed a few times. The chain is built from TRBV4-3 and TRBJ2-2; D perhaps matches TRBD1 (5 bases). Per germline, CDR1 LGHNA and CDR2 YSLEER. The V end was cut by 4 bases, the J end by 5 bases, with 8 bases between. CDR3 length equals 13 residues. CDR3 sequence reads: CASSLRVTGELFF. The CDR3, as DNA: TGCGCCAGCAGCCTCAGGGTTACCGGGGAGCTGTTTTTT.

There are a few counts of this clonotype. In DNA form, the CDR3 reads TGCGCCAGCAGAGAAGGGGTTGGAAATCAGCCCCAGCATTTT. Protein sequence: CASREGVGNQPQHF. This sequence joins TRBV10-2 and TRBJ1-5, with TRBD1 as a possible D gene (5 bases). This CDR3 comprises 14 residues. V lost 6 bases to trimming and J lost 4 bases, with 13 bases between them. The germline gives CDR1 WSHSY, CDR2 SAAADI.

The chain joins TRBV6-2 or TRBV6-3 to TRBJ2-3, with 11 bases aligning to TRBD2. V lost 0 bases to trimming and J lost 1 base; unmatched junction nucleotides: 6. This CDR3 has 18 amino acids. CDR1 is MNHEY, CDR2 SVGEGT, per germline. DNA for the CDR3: TGTGCCAGCAGTTACTCTGGGACTAGCGGCCAAGGCACAGATACGCAGTATTTT. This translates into CASSYSGTSGQGTDTQYF.

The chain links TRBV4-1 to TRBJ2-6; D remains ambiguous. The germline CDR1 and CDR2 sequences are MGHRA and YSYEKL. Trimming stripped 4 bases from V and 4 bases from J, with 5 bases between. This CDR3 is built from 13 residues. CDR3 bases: TGCGCCAGCAGCCTGATGGGGGCCAACGTCCTGACTTTC. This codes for CASSLMGANVLTF.

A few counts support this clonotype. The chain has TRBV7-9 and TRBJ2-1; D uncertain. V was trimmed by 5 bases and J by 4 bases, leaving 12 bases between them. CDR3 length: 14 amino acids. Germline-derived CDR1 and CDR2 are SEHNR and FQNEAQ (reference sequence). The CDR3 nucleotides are TGTGCCAGCAGCCCCCCGCCCCATTACAATGAGCAGTTCTTC. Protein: CASSPPPHYNEQFF.

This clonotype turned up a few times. In nucleotides, the CDR3 is TGTGCCAGCAGTAAAGGGGGGACAGGGGACCATACGCAGTATTTT. Encoded protein: CASSKGGTGDHTQYF. The chain is built from TRBV2 and TRBJ2-3, with 10 bases aligning to TRBD1. CDR3 length: 15 residues. V shed 5 bases, J shed 7 bases, and the junction held 9 bases outside the gene matches. Germline V gives CDR1 SNHLY, CDR2 FYNNEI.

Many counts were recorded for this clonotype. The CDR3 loop reads CSAFGLAGGREQFF. The CDR3 nucleotides are TGCAGTGCTTTCGGACTAGCGGGAGGTAGGGAGCAGTTCTTC. This chain connects TRBV20-1 to TRBJ2-1; 14 nucleotides agree with TRBD2. The germline gives CDR1 DFQATT, CDR2 SNEGSKA (reference sequence). The CDR3 is 14 residues long. V was clipped by 5 bases and J by 10 bases; unmatched bases: 7.

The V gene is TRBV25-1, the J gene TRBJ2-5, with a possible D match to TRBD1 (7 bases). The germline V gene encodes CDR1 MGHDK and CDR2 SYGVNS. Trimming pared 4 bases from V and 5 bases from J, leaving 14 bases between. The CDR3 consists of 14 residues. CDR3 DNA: TGTGCCAGCAGTGCCCCAGGGGGGACGGAGACCCAGTACTTC. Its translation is CASSAPGGTETQYF.

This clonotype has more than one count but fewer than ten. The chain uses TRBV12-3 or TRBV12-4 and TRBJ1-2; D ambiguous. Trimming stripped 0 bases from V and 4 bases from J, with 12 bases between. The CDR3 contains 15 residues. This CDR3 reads CASSLALGNRYGYTF. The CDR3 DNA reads TGTGCCAGCAGTTTAGCTTTGGGGAATCGCTATGGCTACACCTTC.

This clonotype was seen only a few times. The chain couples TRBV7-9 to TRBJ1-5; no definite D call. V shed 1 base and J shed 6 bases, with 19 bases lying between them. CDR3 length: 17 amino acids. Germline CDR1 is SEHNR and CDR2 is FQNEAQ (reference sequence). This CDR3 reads CASSLGAGTRLGQPQHF. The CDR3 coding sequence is TGTGCCAGCAGCTTAGGGGCCGGCACGAGACTCGGTCAGCCCCAGCATTTT.

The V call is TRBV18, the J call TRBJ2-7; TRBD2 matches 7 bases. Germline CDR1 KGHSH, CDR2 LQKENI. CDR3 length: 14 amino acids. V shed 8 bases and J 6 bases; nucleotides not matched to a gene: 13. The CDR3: CASRGGGRAGEQYF. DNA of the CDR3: TGTGCCAGCCGAGGTGGCGGGAGAGCGGGCGAGCAGTACTTC.

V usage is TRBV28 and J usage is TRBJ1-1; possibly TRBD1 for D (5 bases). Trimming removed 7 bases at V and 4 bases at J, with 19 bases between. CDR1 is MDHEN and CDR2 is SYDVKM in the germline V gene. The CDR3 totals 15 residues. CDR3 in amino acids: CASTPGRGIGTEAFF. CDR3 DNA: TGTGCCAGCACACCGGGACGGGGGATTGGCACTGAAGCTTTCTTT. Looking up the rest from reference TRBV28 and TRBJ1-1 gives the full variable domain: DVKVTQSSRYLVKRTGEKVFLECVQDMDHENMFWYRQDPGLGLRLIYFSYDVKMKEKGDIPEGYSVSREKKERFSLILESASTNQTSMYLCASTPGRGIGTEAFFGQGTRLTVV.